This record covers a single T cell receptor (beta chain). This clonotype was picked up many times. Its antigen is unknown. No quality values exist for individual bases; no much larger clone is one base distant. The source of the sample is a study of CDR3 diversity in severe acne (dated by TCRdb to the late 2010s). V lost 0 bases and J lost 0 bases, and the count of bases not matched to a germline gene is 10. The CDR3 contains 18 residues, cysteine and phenylalanine counted. Of all the DNA, just the CDR3 is kept, 54 bases in frame from base 1. The germline V gene gives CDR1 as MGHRA and CDR2 as YSYEKL. The protocol used for the library was PCR. Sequencing relied on an Illumina HiSeq 2000. TCRdb reran the public reads through fastp at Q25 and MiXCR, keeping productive beta chains. When rows share a CDR3 protein, they turn into one entry using the most common DNA and genes. The sample profile shows approximately 84,000 distinct CDR3 sequences; over 40% of them were found once. Roughly an eighth of the sample is taken by the ten largest.

The sequence was collected from a male donor in good health, without acne. The sequencing input was blood. The receptor chain draws on TRBV4-1 and TRBJ1-2; TRBD1 fits 7 bases in the junction. The DNA sequence is given as TGCGCCAGCAGCCAAGAAGGTAAATGGGACAGCCCTAACTATGGCTACACCTTC. It is translated as CASSQEGKWDSPNYGYTF.